The sequence of this T cell receptor (beta chain) was determined in a study of CD8+CD57+ T cells in acquired aplastic anemia. At the level of the study: Sorted CD4+ and CD8+ cells gave an average of around 3 ug of DNA. Study-wide results and limits: Twenty-nine shared CD8+ CDR3s appeared highly expressed within patients' immunodominant clones.

TCR beta VDJ and CDR3 were profiled, and genomic DNA was the template. TCRdb reanalysed the reads using MiXCR and keeps one entry per CDR3 protein. Seen here are about 180,000 distinct CDR3 sequences, just over 45% observed once, and the top ten hold around 3%. In its sample, this clonotype was seen a few times. Its target is unknown. Unmatched junction bases numbered 10, after V lost 2 bases and J lost 9 bases. Germline V gives CDR1 MDHEN, CDR2 SYDVKM. The CDR3 runs to 16 residues. Sequenced sample: sorted CD4+, CD8+, or CD8+CD57+ T cells (not recorded which) from PBMCs. The receptor's source is a human donor in good health. The V gene is TRBV28, the J gene TRBJ1-4, with TRBD1 identical over 9 bases. The CDR3 spells CASSLTGGVFDQKLFF. CDR3 in DNA: TGTGCCAGCAGTTTAACAGGGGGCGTATTCGATCAAAAACTGTTTTTT.